This T cell receptor (beta chain) stems from a study of regulatory T cells in long-lasting Graves disease. Arm-PCR of CDR3 regions with iRepertoire HTBI primers generated TCR beta libraries. TCRdb processed the multiplex PCR reads anew with MiXCR; each CDR3 protein has one entry. Here the sample spans about 540,000 distinct CDR3 sequences, approximately 12% being singletons. Trimming removed 5 bases at V and 2 bases at J, with 13 bases between. This CDR3 is built from 16 residues. Germline V CDR1 and CDR2: SEHNR, FQNEAQ (reference sequence). The sample's time point: newly diagnosed GD, antithyroid drugs for less than 3 months. Isolated PBMC RNA provided the starting material for the TCR library. The data also belong to a second study, concerning T cells in Graves' hyperthyroidism and ophthalmopathy. That work adds: In patients aged 18 to 65, hyperthyroidism was newly diagnosed, with duration under 2 months. Uncontrolled infection, other autoimmune disease, pregnancy or lactation excluded patients. Within blood appeared most thyroid clonotypes that had expanded above 0.001. Ophthalmopathy could be told apart from stable hyperthyroidism with a 13 V-J model.

The sequencing here drew on peripheral blood mononuclear cells (PBMCs), taken at new diagnosis, from a patient treated with antithyroid drugs. The chain employs TRBV7-9 and TRBJ2-6; no reliable D call. This TCR derives from a man aged 25-45 years with Graves disease. The CDR3 protein is CASSLILGTGANVLTF. In DNA, the CDR3 is TGTGCCAGCAGCCTAATCCTGGGTACTGGGGCCAACGTCCTGACTTTC.